These 27 T cell receptor beta chains share one sample of origin, sequenced in a study of blood T cell repertoires in COVID-19. Method: immunoSEQ multiplex PCR; TCRdb's copy keeps in-frame clones and lacks some. The data contain fewer than 70,000 clones, around 80% of them singletons. The sample taken for sequencing was peripheral blood. The source of these receptors is a human donor in a cohort sampled during active COVID-19.

This chain uses TRBV4-3 with TRBJ2-2, with D possibly being TRBD1 (5 bases). The V end lost 4 bases, the J end lost 7 bases, and 19 bases lay between the germline ends. The CDR3 extends over 16 amino acids. The V gene's germline CDR1 is LGHNA and CDR2 YSLEER. CDR3 sequence reads: CASSPSNKGAIGELFF. The CDR3 coding sequence is TGCGCCAGCAGCCCATCCAACAAAGGGGCCATCGGGGAGCTGTTTTTT.

This clone showed up just a few times. The CDR3 loop reads CASSFGTSGGFETQYF. The CDR3, as DNA: TGTGCCAGCAGCTTCGGGACTAGCGGGGGGTTTGAGACCCAGTACTTC. This chain connects TRBV3-1 (or the pseudogene TRBV3-2) to TRBJ2-5; TRBD2 matches 15 bases. The V gene end was trimmed by 5 bases and the J gene end by 5 bases; junction bases not matched to a gene: 6. There are 16 residues in the CDR3. Germline V CDR1 and CDR2: LGHDT, YNNKEL (reference sequence).

J is TRBJ1-2 and V is TRBV19; D is uncertain. Germline V gives CDR1 LNHDA, CDR2 SQIVND (reference sequence). Trimming cost V 5 bases and J 4 bases, with 11 bases left between them. The CDR3 has 13 amino acids. The CDR3 DNA is TGTGCCAGTAGTCGAAGGGAGGTCTATGGCTACACCTTC. This codes for CASSRREVYGYTF.

The genes are TRBV13 and TRBJ2-7, with 9 bases aligning to TRBD1. The J segment lost 3 bases and the V segment lost 2 bases, leaving 14 bases of the junction unmatched. Germline lookup yields CDR1 PRHDT and CDR2 FYEKMQ (reference sequence). The length of the CDR3 is 18 residues. CDR3 sequence: CASSLSTVAGQGNYEQYF. In DNA, the CDR3 is TGTGCCAGCAGCTTATCAACTGTGGCGGGACAGGGTAACTACGAGCAGTACTTC.

This chain uses TRBV4-3 with TRBJ1-2, with 7 bases lining up with TRBD1. The CDR3 sequence is 16 residues long. V lost 1 base to trimming and J lost 4 bases; unmatched junction nucleotides: 9. From germline, CDR1 is LGHNA and CDR2 YSLEER. The CDR3, as DNA: TGCGCCAGCAGCCAAGTGGATGGGGCAGGGGGCTATGGCTACACCTTC. Translation gives CASSQVDGAGGYGYTF.

The V gene is TRBV15, the J gene TRBJ2-3; D is unresolved. With 3 bases removed from V and 6 bases from J, the gap between germline ends came to 10 bases. The CDR3 covers 13 residues. CDR1 and CDR2 (germline): LNHNV, YYDKDF (reference sequence). The CDR3 DNA follows: TGTGCCACCAGCAGCGCCCTGGAGGATACGCAGTATTTT. Translated, it gives CATSSALEDTQYF.

V is TRBV5-4 and J is TRBJ1-2; tentative D call: TRBD1 (5 bases). This CDR3 comprises 12 residues. The germline V gene has CDR1 SGHNT and CDR2 YYREEE (reference sequence). Trimming stripped 10 bases from V and 0 bases from J, with 10 bases between. The CDR3 DNA follows: TGTGCCGCAGGGCGTACTAACTATGGCTACACCTTC. Translating gives CAAGRTNYGYTF.

The rearrangement links TRBV4-1 to TRBJ1-2, with D tentatively TRBD1 (5 bases). The CDR3 contains 15 residues. Germline loops: CDR1 MGHRA, CDR2 YSYEKL. V lost 7 bases, J lost 1 base, and 16 bases lay in between. The CDR3 sequence: CASTLEPGFNYGYTF. DNA of the CDR3: TGCGCCAGCACCCTGGAACCAGGGTTTAACTATGGCTACACCTTC.

The rearrangement links TRBV11-2 to TRBJ1-1; 7 bases are a match to TRBD1. This CDR3 is built from 16 residues. V shed 3 bases and J 0 bases; nucleotides not matched to a gene: 7. Germline V lookup: CDR1 SGHAT, CDR2 FQNNGV. CDR3 in amino acids: CASSFGVGGMNTEAFF. The DNA of the CDR3 is TGTGCCAGCAGCTTTGGTGTAGGGGGCATGAACACTGAAGCTTTCTTT.

CDR3 in DNA: TGCGCCAGCAGCTTGGGACCCACTAGCGGGAGCACAGATACGCAGTATTTT. Its translation: CASSLGPTSGSTDTQYF. This chain uses TRBV5-1 with TRBJ2-3; the match to TRBD2 covers 9 bases. Per the germline V gene, CDR1 is SGHRS and CDR2 is YFSETQ. With 0 bases clipped from V and 0 bases from J, the junction kept 5 bases outside the gene matches. The CDR3 is made up of 17 amino acids.

The chain is built from TRBV10-3 and TRBJ2-7, with D possibly matching TRBD2 (5 bases). CDR3 length equals 15 residues. With 10 bases removed from V and 4 bases from J, the gap between germline ends came to 23 bases. Germline V gene data show CDR1 as ENHRY and CDR2 as SYGVKD. The CDR3 bases are TGTGCCACCCAATCTAATGCACAACGGGGTTACGAGCAGTACTTC. It specifies CATQSNAQRGYEQYF.

V gene TRBV28 combines with J gene TRBJ1-1; possibly TRBD1 for D (5 bases). There are 15 residues in the CDR3. CDR1 is MDHEN, CDR2 SYDVKM, per germline. The V gene lost 5 bases and the J gene lost 6 bases, with 19 bases spanning the gap. The CDR3 DNA sequence: TGTGCCAGCAGTCCCTTAATGGGAGGGGCGTCTGAAGCTTTCTTT. It specifies CASSPLMGGASEAFF.

The rearrangement joins TRBV20-1 to TRBJ2-1, with D possibly matching TRBD2 (6 bases). Germline CDR1 and CDR2: DFQATT and SNEGSKA (reference sequence). The V end lost 3 bases, the J end lost 1 base, and 13 bases lay between the germline ends. The CDR3 length is 15 residues. The CDR3 is CSASGGGRSYNEQFF. CDR3 nucleotides: TGCAGTGCTAGTGGGGGAGGTAGATCCTACAATGAGCAGTTCTTC.

The chain couples TRBV19 to TRBJ1-4, with D maybe TRBD1 (5 bases). Between the trimmed V and J ends, which lost 5 bases and 8 bases, there was a span of 9 bases. There are 12 residues in the CDR3. From germline, CDR1 is LNHDA and CDR2 SQIVND (reference sequence). CDR3 coding DNA: TGTGCCAGTAGTTCCAGGGTCGAAAAACTGTTTTTT. This translates into CASSSRVEKLFF.

This rearrangement joins TRBV28 to TRBJ1-4, with 11 bases matching TRBD1. The CDR3 length is 16 residues. Germline CDR1 MDHEN, CDR2 SYDVKM. The V gene end was trimmed by 5 bases and the J gene end by 8 bases; junction bases not matched to a gene: 10. CDR3 sequence: CASSPSGTGGVEKLFF. Here the CDR3 DNA reads TGTGCCAGCAGTCCATCGGGGACAGGGGGTGTAGAAAAACTGTTTTTT. The complete variable domain, with remaining parts taken from reference TRBV28 and TRBJ1-4, reads DVKVTQSSRYLVKRTGEKVFLECVQDMDHENMFWYRQDPGLGLRLIYFSYDVKMKEKGDIPEGYSVSREKKERFSLILESASTNQTSMYLCASSPSGTGGVEKLFFGSGTQLSVL.

V is TRBV4-3 and J is TRBJ2-7; D unclear. Looked up from germline, CDR1 is LGHNA and CDR2 is YSLEER. There are 16 residues in the CDR3. V lost 1 base and J lost 2, with 15 bases in between. The CDR3 sequence is CASSQGWAASTYEQYF. CDR3 nucleotide sequence: TGCGCCAGCAGCCAAGGATGGGCAGCCTCTACCTACGAGCAGTACTTC.

This chain links TRBV9 with TRBJ2-7; 8 nucleotides agree with TRBD2. Germline-derived CDR1 and CDR2 are SGDLS and YYNGEE. The CDR3 has 15 residues. The V segment lost 0 bases and the J segment 3 bases; nucleotides outside the gene matches: 5. CDR3 sequence: CASSVGNSGSYEQYF. CDR3 in DNA: TGTGCCAGCAGCGTAGGAAACAGCGGGAGCTACGAGCAGTACTTC.

This chain uses TRBV5-1 with TRBJ2-7; 9 bases are shared with TRBD2. V lost 0 bases to trimming and J lost 1 base; unmatched junction nucleotides: 5. Germline V CDR1 and CDR2: SGHRS, YFSETQ. The CDR3 contains 16 residues. CDR3 sequence: CASSLASGTYSYEQYF. CDR3 nucleotides: TGCGCCAGCAGCTTGGCTAGCGGGACCTATTCCTACGAGCAGTACTTC. The full variable domain, rest sourced from reference TRBV5-1 and TRBJ2-7, is KAGVTQTPRYLIKTRGQQVTLSCSPISGHRSVSWYQQTPGQGLQFLFEYFSETQRNKGNFPGRFSGRQFSNSRSEMNVSTLELGDSALYLCASSLASGTYSYEQYFGPGTRLTVT.

The chain has TRBV4-1 and TRBJ2-5; TRBD2 matches at 13 bases. The CDR3 has 16 residues. Germline lookup yields CDR1 MGHRA and CDR2 YSYEKL. The trim removed 1 base at V and 4 bases at J, leaving 3 bases unmatched. This CDR3 is CASSQVRTSGRETQYF. The CDR3 bases are TGCGCCAGCAGCCAAGTCCGGACTAGCGGGAGAGAGACCCAGTACTTC.

The chain uses TRBV4-2 and TRBJ1-6; a weak D match, TRBD1 (6 bases). CDR1 is LGHNA and CDR2 is YNFKEQ in the germline V gene. Trimming pared 0 bases from V and 6 bases from J, leaving 12 bases between. The CDR3 contains 16 residues. The CDR3, as DNA: TGTGCCAGCAGCCAAGATTGGGCCAGGGGTAATTCACCCCTCCACTTT. Its translation: CASSQDWARGNSPLHF.

The J gene is TRBJ1-2, the V gene TRBV6-5; D possibly corresponds to TRBD1 (6 bases). Germline CDR1 and CDR2: MNHEY and SVGAGI. V lost 3 bases and J lost 6, with 14 bases in between. CDR3 length: 14 amino acids. The CDR3 reads CASSYSSRGDGYTF. CDR3 in DNA: TGTGCCAGCAGTTATAGCTCCAGGGGCGATGGCTACACCTTC.

This clone was recorded a few times. V gene TRBV19 combines with J gene TRBJ1-5; D unclear. CDR3 length: 15 residues. Trimming removed 3 bases at V and 0 bases at J, with 9 bases between. CDR1 is LNHDA and CDR2 is SQIVND in the germline V gene (reference sequence). As DNA, the CDR3 is TGTGCCAGTAGTATGGGGAGCTATAGCAATCAGCCCCAGCATTTT. Protein product: CASSMGSYSNQPQHF.

The V gene is TRBV5-6, the J gene TRBJ2-1; 13 bases align to TRBD2. After removal of 7 bases from V and 8 bases from J, the junction contained 9 bases not matched to a gene. CDR1 is SGHDT and CDR2 is YYEEEE in the germline V gene. The CDR3 has 15 residues. The CDR3, as DNA: TGTGCCAGCGTAAGACTAGCGGGAGGTAGGGATGAGCAGTTCTTC. Amino acid sequence: CASVRLAGGRDEQFF.

This chain joins TRBV5-4 and TRBJ2-6; 8 bases align to TRBD1. The CDR3 has 16 residues. V was pared by 4 bases and J by 1 base, with 4 bases of the junction left unmatched. Germline V CDR1 and CDR2: SGHNT, YYREEE (reference sequence). CDR3 sequence: CASSRRGRSGANVLTF. The CDR3 DNA reads as TGTGCCAGCAGCCGCAGGGGGCGTTCTGGGGCCAACGTCCTGACTTTC.

This clone was observed a few times. The chain has TRBV19 and TRBJ1-2, with 7 bases fitting TRBD1. V shed 6 bases and J 7 bases; nucleotides not matched to a gene: 8. The CDR3 covers 13 residues. Per germline, CDR1 LNHDA and CDR2 SQIVND (reference sequence). The CDR3 DNA is TGTGCCAGTAGACGGGAGGGGACAGCTGGCTACACCTTC. It yields the protein CASRREGTAGYTF.

V gene TRBV18 combines with J gene TRBJ1-6, with TRBD1 identical over 9 bases. The CDR3 has 16 amino acids. Germline assignment: CDR1 KGHSH and CDR2 LQKENI. V trimming: 5 bases; J trimming: 7 bases; junction bases outside the gene matches: 9. The DNA for the CDR3 is TGTGCCAGCTCAACCCGTCAGACAGGGGGGAATTCACCCCTCCACTTT. Amino acids: CASSTRQTGGNSPLHF.

The CDR3 bases are TGTGCCAGCAGTCCCAAAGCGAGTGGGGAGACCCAGTACTTC. As protein: CASSPKASGETQYF. This chain joins TRBV6-5 and TRBJ2-5; D gene ambiguous. The CDR3 totals 14 residues. CDR1 is MNHEY and CDR2 is SVGAGI in the germline V gene. V was shortened by 5 bases and J by 5 bases, with 15 bases between the two germline ends.